This T cell receptor beta chain derives from a study of identical twins. Study-wide points: An excess of low generation probability was shown by twin-shared out-of-frame alpha sequences.

TCRdb reprocessed the 5' RACE reads with MiXCR, giving one entry per CDR3 protein. Among approximately 620,000 distinct CDR3 sequences listed, 8.6% were seen once. CDR1 SGHTA and CDR2 FQGTGA come from the germline V gene. Trimming stripped 5 bases from V and 7 bases from J, with 9 bases between. CDR3 size: 12 residues. The table lists this clonotype with a few counts. The antigen remains unidentified. The same data also went into a second study, on yellow fever vaccine responses in identical twins. That work contributes: A vaccine T cell response that seemed partly convergent and partly personalized was reported in twins.

This chain connects TRBV7-3 to TRBJ2-1; D call uncertain. Sequencing used PBMCs. The TCR comes from a woman between 18 and 29 years old in good health. The CDR3 nucleotides read TGTGCCAGCAGCAAGAATGTGAATGAGCAGTTCTTC. Encoded protein: CASSKNVNEQFF.